Shown below are 23 T cell receptor beta chains from a single sample sequenced in a study of blood T cell repertoires in COVID-19 (dated by TCRdb to about 2020). Libraries came from the immunoSEQ multiplex PCR assay. In its TCRdb copy, this immuneACCESS table keeps in-frame sequences only and misses some clones. Where compared with another copy, unresolved V genes explain less than half of these, and the others have no known cause. The sample table lists some 150,000 clones, less than 90% of them with a count of one. 4% to 4.5% of the sample belongs to the ten largest clones. The sample consisted of PBMCs or T cells enriched from blood (not recorded which). Receptors were obtained from a woman aged 50 to 60 who had recovered from COVID-19.

J is TRBJ2-1 and V is TRBV7-3; perhaps TRBD1 as D (7 bases). Germline-derived CDR1 and CDR2 are SGHTA and FQGTGA. Trimming removed 5 bases from V and 0 bases from J, with 17 bases in between. The CDR3 has 17 amino acids. The CDR3 DNA sequence: TGTGCCAGCAGCGGAACCGCGGGACAGAGCTCCTACAATGAGCAGTTCTTC. Protein product: CASSGTAGQSSYNEQFF.

This chain links TRBV2 with TRBJ1-6, with 7 bases aligning to TRBD1. J lost 8 bases, V lost 10 bases, and 8 bases had no gene match. The V gene's germline CDR1 is SNHLY and CDR2 FYNNEI. This CDR3 region has 13 residues. Written as DNA, the CDR3 is TGTGCCACTAAGGGACAGCCTGATTCACCCCTCCACTTT. This codes for CATKGQPDSPLHF.

There are a few counts of this clone. CDR3 bases: TGTGCCAGCAGCCCTCCGTCTTACTCCTATGGCTACACCTTC. Encoded protein: CASSPPSYSYGYTF. The V call is TRBV9, the J call TRBJ1-2; no reliable D call. The CDR3 contains 14 residues. Germline CDR1 reads SGDLS; CDR2 reads YYNGEE. Trimming took off 4 bases at V and 4 bases at J, with 14 bases between the two ends.

The rearrangement uses TRBV18 and TRBJ1-1, with 7 bases fitting TRBD1. The CDR3 loop spans 20 amino acids. The ends lost 0 bases at V and 0 bases at J; junction bases unmatched: 16. Germline V lookup: CDR1 KGHSH, CDR2 LQKENI. The CDR3, as DNA: TGTGCCAGCTCACCACCGAACAGGGGCTCGAACCAAATCATGAACACTGAAGCTTTCTTT. The encoded protein is CASSPPNRGSNQIMNTEAFF.

This chain joins TRBV5-1 and TRBJ1-2, with TRBD1 identical over 8 bases. CDR3 length: 15 amino acids. The trim removed 3 bases at V and 5 bases at J, leaving 9 bases unmatched. Germline V gives CDR1 SGHRS, CDR2 YFSETQ. As DNA, the CDR3 is TGCGCCAGCAGCTCCACTCGACAGGGGAGTTATGGCTACACCTTC. Amino acids: CASSSTRQGSYGYTF.

In this sample, this clone turned up once. The V gene is TRBV3-1 (or the pseudogene TRBV3-2), the J gene TRBJ2-2, with 8 bases lining up with TRBD2. The CDR3 length is 16 residues. CDR1 and CDR2 from the germline V gene are LGHDT and YNNKEL (reference sequence). J lost 5 bases, V lost 2 bases, and 7 bases had no gene match. The CDR3 nucleotides read TGTGCCAGCAGCCAAAACCCGGGAGGGGCAACCGGGGAGCTGTTTTTT. As protein: CASSQNPGGATGELFF.

The chain uses TRBV6-1 and TRBJ2-1, with D possibly being TRBD1 (6 bases). Trimming removed 2 bases at V and 9 bases at J, with 8 bases between. Germline CDR1 MNHNS, CDR2 SASEGT. The CDR3 sequence is 12 residues long. The CDR3 reads CASSEWGPEQFF. CDR3 nucleotide sequence: TGTGCCAGCAGTGAATGGGGGCCTGAGCAGTTCTTC.

As for this clone: This specimen includes other DNA sequences encoding the same CDR3. The J gene is TRBJ1-5, the V gene TRBV18; D is uncertain. The V and J ends lost 2 bases and 1 base respectively, with 6 bases between them. In germline, CDR1 is KGHSH, CDR2 LQKENI. This CDR3 is 14 amino acids long. The DNA for the CDR3 is TGTGCCAGCTCACCAGGCAGGAGCAATCAGCCCCAGCATTTT. It is translated as CASSPGRSNQPQHF.

The chain carries TRBV6-5 and TRBJ1-2; D perhaps matches TRBD1 (6 bases). V was clipped by 7 bases and J by 4 bases, with 7 bases between them. CDR1 is MNHEY and CDR2 is SVGAGI in the germline V gene. This CDR3 is built from 11 residues. DNA for the CDR3: TGTGCCAGCAACAGGGCCTATGGCTACACCTTC. Its translation is CASNRAYGYTF.

V is TRBV14 and J is TRBJ2-3, with 7 bases matching TRBD1. V shed 3 bases, J shed 12 bases, and the junction held 6 bases outside the gene matches. CDR3 size: 12 residues. Germline CDR1 SGHDN, CDR2 FVKESK. CDR3 sequence: CASSQRGQSQYF. For the CDR3, the DNA is TGTGCCAGCAGCCAGAGGGGACAGTCACAGTATTTT.

The chain carries TRBV9 and TRBJ1-2; tentatively, D is TRBD1 (6 bases). Germline CDR1 SGDLS, CDR2 YYNGEE. The V and J ends lost 0 bases and 4 bases respectively, with 16 bases between them. This CDR3 is built from 16 residues. CDR3 amino acids: CASSVASGAAPYGYTF. Here the CDR3 DNA reads TGTGCCAGCAGCGTAGCTTCAGGGGCGGCACCCTATGGCTACACCTTC.

This clone was found once. The rearrangement uses TRBV2 and TRBJ2-1, with 7 positions matching TRBD2. CDR3 length: 14 residues. Per germline, CDR1 SNHLY and CDR2 FYNNEI. The V gene end was trimmed by 8 bases and the J gene end by 5 bases; junction bases not matched to a gene: 9. CDR3 protein: CASGGGRGNNEQFF. CDR3 coding DNA: TGTGCCAGCGGGGGGGGTCGAGGAAACAATGAGCAGTTCTTC.

CDR3 nucleotide sequence: TGTGCCTGGAGCAGACCAGGGGCCCCACTTAACTATGGCTACACCTTC. The encoded protein is CAWSRPGAPLNYGYTF. This chain joins TRBV30 and TRBJ1-2; D perhaps matches TRBD1 (6 bases). CDR3 length: 16 amino acids. In germline, CDR1 is GTSNPN, CDR2 SVGIG (reference sequence). Trimming cost V 3 bases and J 1 base, with 18 bases left between them.

CDR3 nucleotides: TGTGCCAGCAGCTTCCCCGGGACAGGGGTGTCACCCCTCCACTTT. Translated: CASSFPGTGVSPLHF. This chain joins TRBV7-9 and TRBJ1-6, with 10 nucleotides matching TRBD1. From germline, CDR1 is SEHNR and CDR2 FQNEAQ (reference sequence). The CDR3 length is 15 residues. V gave up 3 bases and J gave up 10 bases; unmatched junction bases: 6.

The chain employs TRBV28 and TRBJ1-1; D possibly corresponds to TRBD1 (5 bases). Germline V lookup: CDR1 MDHEN, CDR2 SYDVKM. V lost 7 bases to trimming and J lost 0 bases, with 12 bases between them. This CDR3 is 14 amino acids long. CDR3 in amino acids: CASTPGLVNTEAFF. CDR3 nucleotide sequence: TGTGCCAGCACCCCAGGGTTGGTGAACACTGAAGCTTTCTTT. The variable domain in full, with the rest retrieved from reference TRBV28 and TRBJ1-1, is DVKVTQSSRYLVKRTGEKVFLECVQDMDHENMFWYRQDPGLGLRLIYFSYDVKMKEKGDIPEGYSVSREKKERFSLILESASTNQTSMYLCASTPGLVNTEAFFGQGTRLTVV.

The chain carries TRBV6-5 and TRBJ1-2; 10 nucleotides match TRBD1. V shed 6 bases, J shed 7 bases, and the junction held 11 bases outside the gene matches. This CDR3 region has 15 residues. CDR1 is MNHEY, CDR2 SVGAGI, per germline. The CDR3: CASRTGQGWVGGYTF. CDR3 coding DNA: TGTGCCAGCAGAACGGGACAGGGGTGGGTCGGTGGCTACACCTTC.

The gene calls are TRBV3-1 (or the pseudogene TRBV3-2) and TRBJ1-3, with no clear D. Per germline, CDR1 LGHDT and CDR2 YNNKEL (reference sequence). The CDR3 has 14 residues. V gave up 2 bases and J gave up 2 bases, with 7 bases separating them. CDR3 DNA: TGTGCCAGCAGCCAACGAGAAACTGGAAACACCATATATTTT. This encodes CASSQRETGNTIYF.

This chain connects TRBV29-1 to TRBJ1-2; TRBD1 might be the D (6 bases). The V end was cut by 4 bases, the J end by 5 bases, with 11 bases between. Per germline, CDR1 SQVTM and CDR2 ANQGSEA. The CDR3 is 12 residues long. The CDR3 sequence: CSVAGGAYGYTF. DNA of the CDR3: TGCAGCGTTGCTGGGGGGGCGTATGGCTACACCTTC.

The genes are TRBV4-1 and TRBJ2-2, with TRBD1 identical over 7 bases. The CDR3 has 18 residues. Germline V gene lookup returns CDR1 MGHRA and CDR2 YSYEKL. V lost 0 bases to trimming and J lost 1 base; unmatched junction nucleotides: 8. CDR3 region: CASSQEPGTAMNTGELFF. The CDR3 nucleotides are TGCGCCAGCAGCCAAGAGCCCGGGACAGCTATGAACACCGGGGAGCTGTTTTTT.

V is TRBV13 and J is TRBJ2-2, with TRBD2 identical over 13 bases. CDR1 is PRHDT, CDR2 FYEKMQ, per germline (reference sequence). V shed 5 bases, J shed 4 bases, and the junction held 10 bases outside the gene matches. The length of the CDR3 is 18 residues. The CDR3: CASSPWTGTSGVTGELFF. The CDR3 bases are TGTGCCAGCAGCCCGTGGACCGGGACTAGCGGGGTCACCGGGGAGCTGTTTTTT. Supplemented by reference TRBV13 and TRBJ2-2, the full variable domain reads AAGVIQSPRHLIKEKRETATLKCYPIPRHDTVYWYQQGPGQDPQFLISFYEKMQSDKGSIPDRFSAQQFSDYHSELNMSSLELGDSALYFCASSPWTGTSGVTGELFFGEGSRLTVL.

This rearrangement joins TRBV15 to TRBJ1-3; D uncertain. Trimming left V 9 bases short and J 3 bases short, with 6 bases between. The CDR3 length is 11 residues. The germline CDR1 and CDR2 sequences are LNHNV and YYDKDF (reference sequence). CDR3 region: CATRDGNTIYF. The CDR3 bases are TGTGCCACGCGAGATGGAAACACCATATATTTT.

The chain employs TRBV24-1 and TRBJ2-2, with 7 bases that match TRBD1. Trimming cost V 5 bases and J 0 bases; bases outside gene matches: 5. This CDR3 comprises 16 residues. The V gene's germline CDR1 is KGHDR and CDR2 SFDVKD. Written as DNA, the CDR3 is TGTGCCACCAGTGCCCTAGGGGGCTCGAACACCGGGGAGCTGTTTTTT. Protein product: CATSALGGSNTGELFF.

The V gene is TRBV27, the J gene TRBJ1-2, with D possibly TRBD1 on 6 matching bases. This CDR3 spans 14 amino acids. V was pared by 4 bases and J by 4 bases, with 13 bases between. Looked up from germline, CDR1 is MNHEY and CDR2 is SMNVEV (reference sequence). Written as DNA, the CDR3 is TGTGCCAGCAGTTCAGGGGCACTGTCCTATGGCTACACCTTC. This codes for CASSSGALSYGYTF.